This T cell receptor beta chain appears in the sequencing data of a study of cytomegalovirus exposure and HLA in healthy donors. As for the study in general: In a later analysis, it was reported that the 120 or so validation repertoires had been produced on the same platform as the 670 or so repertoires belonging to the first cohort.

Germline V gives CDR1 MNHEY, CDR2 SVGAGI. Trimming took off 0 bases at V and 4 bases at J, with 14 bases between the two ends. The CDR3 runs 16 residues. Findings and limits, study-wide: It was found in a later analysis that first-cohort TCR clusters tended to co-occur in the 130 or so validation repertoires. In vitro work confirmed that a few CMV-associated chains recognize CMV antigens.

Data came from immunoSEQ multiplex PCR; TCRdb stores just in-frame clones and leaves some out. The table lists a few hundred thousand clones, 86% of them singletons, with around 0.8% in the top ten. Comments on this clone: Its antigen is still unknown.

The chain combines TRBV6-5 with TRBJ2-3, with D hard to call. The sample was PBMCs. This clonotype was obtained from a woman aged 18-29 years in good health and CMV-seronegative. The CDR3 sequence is CASSYSSVGLADTQYF. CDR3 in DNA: TGTGCCAGCAGTTACTCCAGTGTGGGCCTCGCAGATACGCAGTATTTT.